The sequence of this TCR beta chain was determined in a study of T cell responses to AZD1222 COVID-19 vaccine. Study-wide results and limits: Possibly, clonal diversity was underestimated; donors were largely white British and included more females.

Investigators merged groups given second doses at roughly 4 or roughly 12 weeks. Produced via immunoSEQ multiplex PCR; TCRdb's table is partial and in-frame only. Seen here are around 50,000 clones, about nine tenths observed once, and the top ten hold about 5.4%. With regard to this clone: Antigen unknown.

This TCR derives from an adult who received the AZD1222 COVID-19 vaccine. The source was peripheral blood, collected 28 days after the second AZD1222 dose.

The CDR3 reads CASRDVRDRGLSFSSPLHF. CDR3 nucleotides: TGTGCCAGCAGAGATGTCCGGGACAGGGGCCTCAGTTTCAGCTCACCCCTCCACTTT. The rearrangement uses TRBV7-8 and TRBJ1-6, with 10 bases that match TRBD1. The germline gives CDR1 SGHVS, CDR2 FQNEAQ. The CDR3 has 19 amino acids. The trim removed 6 bases at V and 10 bases at J, leaving 21 bases unmatched.